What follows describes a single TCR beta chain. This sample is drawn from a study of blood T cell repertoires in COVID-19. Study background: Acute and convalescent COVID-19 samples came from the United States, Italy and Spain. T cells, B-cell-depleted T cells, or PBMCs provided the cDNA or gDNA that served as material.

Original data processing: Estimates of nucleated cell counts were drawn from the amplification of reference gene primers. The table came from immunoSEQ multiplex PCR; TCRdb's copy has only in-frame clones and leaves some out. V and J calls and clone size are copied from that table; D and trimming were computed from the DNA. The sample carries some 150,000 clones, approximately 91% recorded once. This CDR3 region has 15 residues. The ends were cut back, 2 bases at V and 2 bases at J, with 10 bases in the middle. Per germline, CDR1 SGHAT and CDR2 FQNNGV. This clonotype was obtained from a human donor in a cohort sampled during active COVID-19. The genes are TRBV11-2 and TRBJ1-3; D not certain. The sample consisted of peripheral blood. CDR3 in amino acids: CASSLSRQAGNTIYF. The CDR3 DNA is TGTGCCAGCAGCTTATCTCGACAAGCTGGAAACACCATATATTTT.